What follows is one T cell receptor (beta chain) and its context. Its antigen is as yet unknown. This CDR3 spans 15 amino acids. Germline CDR1 and CDR2: SGHTA and FQGNSA. The germline V and J ends were trimmed by 2 bases and 2 bases, with 12 bases remaining between them. The time point denotes: persistent/refractory GD, antithyroid drugs over 5 years with positive TRAb. Preparation of the TCR library used RNA extracted from PBMCs. It was by American Thyroid Association guidelines that Graves' disease was diagnosed. The source of the sample is a study of regulatory T cells in long-lasting Graves disease. Across the study: Persistent cases took antithyroid drugs over 5 years and stayed TSH receptor antibody positive. The study, taken as a whole, reports: Authors noted too few samples as a limitation. TCR diversity in persistent Graves' patients was below that of newly diagnosed ones.

Combining iRepertoire HTBI primers with Arm-PCR of CDR3 regions, the authors built TCR beta libraries. TCRdb used MiXCR to reprocess the multiplex PCR reads, holding one entry per CDR3 protein. This table holds roughly 300,000 distinct CDR3 sequences, approximately 20% found once. The clonotype was recovered from a female donor with Graves disease. The chain couples TRBV7-2 to TRBJ2-5, with no clear D. The sample here was peripheral blood mononuclear cells (PBMCs), taken when the disease was refractory, from a patient treated with antithyroid drugs. The CDR3 nucleotides read TGTGCCAGCAGCTTAATCAGAGGACGTCAAGAGACCCAGTACTTC. Its translation is CASSLIRGRQETQYF.